These 23 T cell receptor beta chains were all obtained from the same sample, sequenced in a study of blood T cell repertoires in COVID-19. Repertoires were generated with immunoSEQ multiplex PCR, while TCRdb's copy carries only in-frame clones and drops some. The sample consists of about 310,000 clones, roughly 89% of them appearing once. Sample: peripheral blood. These receptor sequences come from a woman in her forties with COVID-19, enrolled during active disease.

This chain connects TRBV7-2 to TRBJ2-1, with a weak D call TRBD1 (6 bases). The V and J ends lost 5 bases and 7 bases respectively, with 12 bases between them. The germline CDR1 and CDR2 sequences are SGHTA and FQGNSA. This CDR3 has 13 residues. Written as DNA, the CDR3 is TGTGCCAGCAGCCGTCTACAGGGAAATGAGCAGTTCTTC. It specifies CASSRLQGNEQFF.

This chain joins TRBV28 and TRBJ2-1, with 12 bases fitting TRBD2. This CDR3 has 15 amino acids. CDR1 is MDHEN and CDR2 is SYDVKM in the germline V gene. The V gene end was trimmed by 10 bases and the J gene end by 4 bases; junction bases not matched to a gene: 8. Here the CDR3 reads CATKRTSGKYNEQFF. The CDR3 nucleotides read TGTGCCACTAAGAGGACTAGCGGGAAATACAATGAGCAGTTCTTC.

V is TRBV10-3 and J is TRBJ1-2, with TRBD1 matching 7 bases. This CDR3 has 13 amino acids. Germline V gene lookup returns CDR1 ENHRY and CDR2 SYGVKD. With V trimmed by 6 bases and J by 7 bases, 8 bases remained unmatched. The CDR3 is CAISGDRVGGYTF. The CDR3 DNA is TGTGCCATCAGCGGTGACAGGGTTGGTGGCTACACCTTC.

This chain links TRBV27 with TRBJ1-1, with a weak D call TRBD1 (6 bases). The V and J ends lost 3 bases and 4 bases respectively, with 15 bases between them. Looked up from germline, CDR1 is MNHEY and CDR2 is SMNVEV (reference sequence). This CDR3 region has 15 residues. This CDR3 is CASSFFGGKSTEAFF. CDR3 DNA: TGTGCCAGCAGTTTTTTTGGGGGCAAGAGCACTGAAGCTTTCTTT.

This clone was detected only a few times. The chain is built from TRBV19 and TRBJ1-5; D might be TRBD1 (5 bases). CDR1 is LNHDA and CDR2 is SQIVND in the germline V gene (reference sequence). The CDR3 loop spans 13 amino acids. The V gene lost 5 bases and the J gene lost 7 bases, with 12 bases spanning the gap. The CDR3, as DNA: TGTGCCAGTAGTCCTTATACAGGACAGCCCCAGCATTTT. This gives the protein CASSPYTGQPQHF.

The rearrangement links TRBV20-1 to TRBJ1-5, with TRBD1 identical over 8 bases. The CDR3 is 17 amino acids. V lost 3 bases and J lost 4; bases outside the gene matches: 14. Germline assignment: CDR1 DFQATT and CDR2 SNEGSKA (reference sequence). The CDR3 DNA reads TGCAGTGCTAGTCCCGGACAGGGACGTGTATCAAATCAGCCCCAGCATTTT. This encodes CSASPGQGRVSNQPQHF.

This chain links TRBV3-1 (or the pseudogene TRBV3-2) with TRBJ2-3, with 11 bases fitting TRBD2. This CDR3 is built from 15 residues. CDR1 is LGHDT, CDR2 YNNKEL, per germline (reference sequence). With V trimmed by 4 bases and J by 2 bases, 2 bases remained unmatched. The CDR3 is CASSRLAGSTDTQYF. CDR3 DNA: TGTGCCAGCAGCCGACTAGCGGGGTCCACAGATACGCAGTATTTT.

The chain joins TRBV7-3 to TRBJ2-2; perhaps TRBD1 as D (6 bases). Trimming took off 7 bases at V and 4 bases at J, with 19 bases between the two ends. This CDR3 comprises 16 residues. Germline V gene lookup returns CDR1 SGHTA and CDR2 FQGTGA. As DNA, the CDR3 is TGTGCCAGCACCCCGCTCGCCAGGGGCTCCACCGGGGAGCTGTTTTTT. It is translated as CASTPLARGSTGELFF.

This clone was counted once. The chain has TRBV11-2 and TRBJ1-6; D is perhaps TRBD1 (6 bases). Trimming removed 1 base from V and 1 base from J, with 14 bases in between. This CDR3 contains 18 residues. The germline V gene encodes CDR1 SGHAT and CDR2 FQNNGV. The CDR3 DNA follows: TGTGCCAGCAGCTTAGTATCGGGGGGCAGTTCCTATAATTCACCCCTCCACTTT. This encodes CASSLVSGGSSYNSPLHF.

V is TRBV20-1 and J is TRBJ1-2; possibly TRBD1 for D (5 bases). Between the trimmed V and J ends, which lost 5 bases and 6 bases, there was a span of 10 bases. Per the germline V gene, CDR1 is DFQATT and CDR2 is SNEGSKA (reference sequence). This CDR3 spans 11 amino acids. The CDR3 is CSASTAHGYTF. Written as DNA, the CDR3 is TGCAGTGCTTCGACAGCCCATGGCTACACCTTC.

DNA for the CDR3: TGCGCCAGCAGCCAAGTGACGGGAGATACGCAGTATTTT. Its protein is CASSQVTGDTQYF. This chain connects TRBV4-3 to TRBJ2-3; the D is unclear. The germline V and J ends were trimmed by 1 base and 5 bases, with 7 bases remaining between them. The CDR3 has 13 amino acids. Germline V gene lookup returns CDR1 LGHNA and CDR2 YSLEER.

The chain joins TRBV7-2 to TRBJ2-4; D might be TRBD1 (8 bases). Germline V gene data show CDR1 as SGHTA and CDR2 as FQGNSA. With 5 bases removed from V and 2 bases from J, the gap between germline ends came to 16 bases. The CDR3 consists of 16 residues. CDR3 sequence: CASSPQGGGTKNIQYF. CDR3 bases: TGTGCCAGCAGCCCACAGGGGGGAGGGACCAAAAACATTCAGTACTTC.

V gene TRBV7-9 combines with J gene TRBJ1-5; D uncertain. The CDR3 spans 12 residues. Looked up from germline, CDR1 is SEHNR and CDR2 is FQNEAQ (reference sequence). V was cut by 4 bases and J by 5 bases, with 6 bases left in between. CDR3 region: CASSSTDQPQHF. CDR3 coding DNA: TGTGCCAGCAGCTCCACAGATCAGCCCCAGCATTTT.

This sequence joins TRBV5-5 and TRBJ1-1; TRBD1 matches 9 bases. With V trimmed by 0 bases and J by 3 bases, 3 bases remained unmatched. Germline loops: CDR1 SGHKS, CDR2 YYEKEE (reference sequence). This CDR3 is 15 amino acids long. CDR3 DNA: TGTGCCAGCAGCTTGGGGACAGGGGCAGACACTGAAGCTTTCTTT. It encodes CASSLGTGADTEAFF.

The V call is TRBV5-4, the J call TRBJ2-2; D is undetermined. The CDR3 runs to 12 residues. Germline CDR1 reads SGHNT; CDR2 reads YYREEE (reference sequence). V lost 4 bases and J lost 7, with 8 bases in between. CDR3 amino acids: CASSLSRGELFF. The CDR3 region has the DNA TGTGCCAGCAGCCTTAGTCGCGGGGAGCTGTTTTTT. Based on the CDR3 plus reference TRBV5-4 and TRBJ2-2, the full variable domain is ETGVTQSPTHLIKTRGQQVTLRCSSQSGHNTVSWYQQALGQGPQFIFQYYREEENGRGNFPPRFSGLQFPNYSSELNVNALELDDSALYLCASSLSRGELFFGEGSRLTVL.

This chain joins TRBV11-3 and TRBJ2-5, with 16 bases that match TRBD2. Germline CDR1 is SGHNT and CDR2 is YENEEA. The V segment lost 5 bases and the J segment 5 bases; nucleotides outside the gene matches: 5. CDR3 size: 16 residues. The CDR3 sequence: CASSIGTSGRAETQYF. DNA for the CDR3: TGTGCCAGCAGCATCGGGACTAGCGGGAGGGCCGAGACCCAGTACTTC.

The chain carries TRBV4-1 and TRBJ1-6; TRBD1 might be the D (6 bases). Trimming shortened V by 0 bases and J by 8 bases, and 14 bases separated the two germline ends. CDR3 length equals 16 residues. Germline V gives CDR1 MGHRA, CDR2 YSYEKL. The CDR3 bases are TGCGCCAGCAGCCAAGAGATTCCAGGGGATCATTCACCCCTCCACTTT. Translated: CASSQEIPGDHSPLHF.

The chain couples TRBV29-1 to TRBJ1-4; 9 positions match TRBD1. After removal of 4 bases from V and 10 bases from J, the junction contained 7 bases not matched to a gene. Looked up from germline, CDR1 is SQVTM and CDR2 is ANQGSEA. The CDR3 runs 13 residues. CDR3 sequence reads: CSVADRGNGKLFF. The CDR3 region has the DNA TGCAGCGTTGCTGACAGGGGGAACGGAAAACTGTTTTTT.

This clone was observed a handful of times. The gene calls are TRBV5-1 and TRBJ1-6; a weak D match, TRBD1 (5 bases). V was trimmed by 4 bases and J by 10 bases, leaving 21 bases between them. This CDR3 has 16 residues. CDR1 SGHRS and CDR2 YFSETQ come from the germline V gene. For the CDR3, the DNA is TGCGCCAGCAGCCCGGCCCCCCCGGGGGGAGGATCACCCCTCCACTTT. It is translated as CASSPAPPGGGSPLHF. Variable domain in full (rest from reference TRBV5-1 and TRBJ1-6): KAGVTQTPRYLIKTRGQQVTLSCSPISGHRSVSWYQQTPGQGLQFLFEYFSETQRNKGNFPGRFSGRQFSNSRSEMNVSTLELGDSALYLCASSPAPPGGGSPLHFGNGTRLTVT.

V and J are TRBV6-1 and TRBJ2-5; D may be TRBD2 (7 bases). Germline V CDR1 and CDR2: MNHNS, SASEGT. This CDR3 has 16 amino acids. The V end lost 0 bases, the J end lost 1 base, and 12 bases lay between the germline ends. The CDR3 reads CASSEAYGGLQETQYF. The CDR3 nucleotides read TGTGCCAGCAGTGAAGCGTACGGGGGGCTCCAAGAGACCCAGTACTTC.

This sequence joins TRBV30 and TRBJ2-5; tentative D call: TRBD2 (6 bases). CDR1 is GTSNPN, CDR2 SVGIG, per germline (reference sequence). V shed 3 bases and J shed 1 base, with 15 bases lying between them. The CDR3 spans 15 residues. CDR3 nucleotides: TGTGCCTGGAGCCACCTAGAAGCGGGCCAAGAGACCCAGTACTTC. Residues: CAWSHLEAGQETQYF.

The chain uses TRBV6-1 and TRBJ1-6, with D maybe TRBD1 (6 bases). The germline gives CDR1 MNHNS, CDR2 SASEGT. The CDR3 is made up of 16 amino acids. V lost 4 bases and J 13 bases, leaving 23 bases between the germline ends. The CDR3 nucleotides read TGTGCCAGCAGTGTCCGCGCCGGGACAAGGGAGACTCCCCTCCACTTT. Amino acid sequence: CASSVRAGTRETPLHF.

The V and J genes are TRBV6-5 and TRBJ1-3; 8 bases are a match to TRBD1. Trimming took 9 bases from V and 0 from J; bases not matched to a gene: 4. The length of the CDR3 is 14 residues. The V gene's germline CDR1 is MNHEY and CDR2 SVGAGI. The CDR3 coding sequence is TGTGCCAGTTGGGACAGGAACTCTGGAAACACCATATATTTT. Protein product: CASWDRNSGNTIYF.